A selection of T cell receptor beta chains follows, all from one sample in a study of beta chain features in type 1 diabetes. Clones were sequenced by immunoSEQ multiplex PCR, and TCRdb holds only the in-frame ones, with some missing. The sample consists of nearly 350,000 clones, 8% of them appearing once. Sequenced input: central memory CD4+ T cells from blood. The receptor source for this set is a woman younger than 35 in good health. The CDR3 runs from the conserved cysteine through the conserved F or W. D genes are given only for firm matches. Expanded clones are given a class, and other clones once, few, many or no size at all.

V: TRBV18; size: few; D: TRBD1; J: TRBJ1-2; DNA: TGTGCCAGCTCAACGTACCCGGGACAGGCTGCTGGAAGTAACTATGGCTACACCTTC; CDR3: CASSTYPGQAAGSNYGYTF
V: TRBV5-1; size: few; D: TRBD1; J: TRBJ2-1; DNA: TGCGCCAGCAGCTTGACAGGGGGACTCGTCCATGAGCAGTTCTTC; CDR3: CASSLTGGLVHEQFF
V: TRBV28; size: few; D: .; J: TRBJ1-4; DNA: TGTGCCAGCAGTCGGGGGGGAGATGAAAAACTGTTTTTT; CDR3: CASSRGGDEKLFF
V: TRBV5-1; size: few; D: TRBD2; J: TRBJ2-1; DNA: TGCGCCAGCAGCTTGCGTCAAAGCGGGAGGACCGGGACCAATGAGCAGTTCTTC; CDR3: CASSLRQSGRTGTNEQFF
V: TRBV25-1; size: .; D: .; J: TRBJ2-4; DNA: TGTGCCAGCAGTGAACTAGGGAGTAGGGACATTCAGTACTTC; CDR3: CASSELGSRDIQYF
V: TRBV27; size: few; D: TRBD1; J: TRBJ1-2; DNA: TGTGCCAGCAGACCCGACAGGGGTGGTTTGTATGGCTACACCTTC; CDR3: CASRPDRGGLYGYTF
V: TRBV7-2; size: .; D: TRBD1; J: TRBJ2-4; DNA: TGTGCCAGCAGCTTCACAGGGGGCTTCCTAAACATTCAGTACTTC; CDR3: CASSFTGGFLNIQYF
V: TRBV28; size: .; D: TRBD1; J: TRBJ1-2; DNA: TGTGCCAGCAGTCCGGGACAGGGCTATGGCTACACCTTC; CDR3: CASSPGQGYGYTF
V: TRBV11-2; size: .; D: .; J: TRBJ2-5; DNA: TGTGCCAGCAGCTTAGGTCCCGGGACCCAGTACTTC; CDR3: CASSLGPGTQYF
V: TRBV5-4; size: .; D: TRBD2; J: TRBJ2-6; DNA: TGTGCCAGCAGCGGGCCGGGACTAGCGGGGTTCTCTGGGGCCAACGTCCTGACTTTC; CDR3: CASSGPGLAGFSGANVLTF